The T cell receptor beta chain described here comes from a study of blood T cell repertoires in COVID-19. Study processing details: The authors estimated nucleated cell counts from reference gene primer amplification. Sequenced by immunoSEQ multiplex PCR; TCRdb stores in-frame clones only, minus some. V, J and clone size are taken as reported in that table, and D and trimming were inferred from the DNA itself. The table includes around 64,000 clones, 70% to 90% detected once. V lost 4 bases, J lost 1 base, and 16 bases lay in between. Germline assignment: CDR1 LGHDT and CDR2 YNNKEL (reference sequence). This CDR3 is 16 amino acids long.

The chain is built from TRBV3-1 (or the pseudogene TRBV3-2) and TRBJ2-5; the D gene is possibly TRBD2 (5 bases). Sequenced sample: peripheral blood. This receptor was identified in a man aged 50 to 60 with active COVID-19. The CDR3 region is CASSPPGEGTQETQYF. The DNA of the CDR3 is TGTGCCAGCAGCCCGCCCGGCGAGGGCACCCAAGAGACCCAGTACTTC.